What follows are 19 T cell receptor beta chains derived from one specimen sequenced in a study of blood T cell repertoires in COVID-19. The repertoire was sequenced with immunoSEQ multiplex PCR; TCRdb's copy has only in-frame clones and lacks some. The sample lists hundreds of thousands of clones; 85% to 90% were seen once. The specimen sequenced was peripheral blood. The receptors shown here come from a woman in her forties or fifties with COVID-19, enrolled during active disease.

The J gene is TRBJ2-2, the V gene TRBV12-3 or TRBV12-4; D is uncertain. Trimming removed 6 bases at V and 7 bases at J, with 6 bases between. This CDR3 has 11 amino acids. In nucleotides, the CDR3 is TGTGCCAGCAGCTTTCGCGGGGAGCTGTTTTTT. It specifies CASSFRGELFF.

The V call is TRBV25-1, the J call TRBJ1-3, with D possibly being TRBD1 (5 bases). The CDR3 consists of 18 residues. The germline V gene has CDR1 MGHDK and CDR2 SYGVNS. V was clipped by 7 bases and J by 0 bases, with 22 bases between them. The CDR3 sequence: CASTYGGWGLCSGNTIYF. CDR3 DNA: TGTGCCAGCACCTACGGGGGGTGGGGCCTTTGCTCTGGAAACACCATATATTTT. The entire variable domain, with the rest obtained from reference TRBV25-1 and TRBJ1-3, is as follows: EADIYQTPRYLVIGTGKKITLECSQTMGHDKMYWYQQDPGMELHLIHYSYGVNSTEKGDLSSESTVSRIRTEHFPLTLESARPSHTSQYLCASTYGGWGLCSGNTIYFGEGSWLTVV.

V gene TRBV6-6 combines with J gene TRBJ1-2, with 8 bases matching TRBD1. In germline, CDR1 is MNHNY, CDR2 SVGAGI (reference sequence). This CDR3 region has 15 residues. Unmatched junction bases numbered 8, after V lost 2 bases and J lost 6 bases. CDR3 residues: CASSYDPGGWDGYTF. The CDR3 DNA reads TGTGCCAGCAGTTACGACCCAGGGGGCTGGGATGGCTACACCTTC.

CDR3 residues: CASSPGTGGKLGAGEADTQYF. CDR3 bases: TGTGCCAGCAGCCCCGGGACAGGGGGTAAATTAGGAGCGGGGGAGGCAGATACGCAGTATTTT. This chain connects TRBV4-2 to TRBJ2-3, with 11 bases aligning to TRBD1. The V gene end was trimmed by 4 bases and the J gene end by 4 bases; junction bases not matched to a gene: 22. The CDR3 loop spans 21 amino acids. Germline lookup yields CDR1 LGHNA and CDR2 YNFKEQ.

To note about this clone: The same CDR3 is also encoded by other DNA sequences in this sample. This rearrangement joins TRBV13 to TRBJ2-5, with 9 bases matching TRBD1. The CDR3 length is 15 residues. Germline CDR1 is PRHDT and CDR2 is FYEKMQ (reference sequence). With V trimmed by 1 base and J by 2 bases, 2 bases remained unmatched. The CDR3 nucleotides are TGTGCCAGCAGCTTAGTGACAGGGGGTCAAGAGACCCAGTACTTC. This codes for CASSLVTGGQETQYF. Using reference TRBV13 and TRBJ2-5 for the parts outside the CDR3, the full variable domain is AAGVIQSPRHLIKEKRETATLKCYPIPRHDTVYWYQQGPGQDPQFLISFYEKMQSDKGSIPDRFSAQQFSDYHSELNMSSLELGDSALYFCASSLVTGGQETQYFGPGTRLLVL.

The chain combines TRBV19 with TRBJ2-7, with 10 bases lining up with TRBD2. CDR3 size: 16 residues. Germline V gives CDR1 LNHDA, CDR2 SQIVND (reference sequence). V lost 6 bases and J lost 4; bases outside the gene matches: 12. In DNA, the CDR3 is TGTGCCAGTAGCCTTCTCGGAGGGACTAGCGAGTACGAGCAGTACTTC. This translates into CASSLLGGTSEYEQYF.

The chain links TRBV30 to TRBJ1-1; TRBD1 matches at 9 bases. The J segment lost 1 base and the V segment lost 0 bases, leaving 3 bases of the junction unmatched. The CDR3 has 15 amino acids. Germline CDR1 GTSNPN, CDR2 SVGIG (reference sequence). The CDR3 here is CAWSVQGAGNTEAFF. CDR3 DNA sequence: TGTGCCTGGAGTGTACAGGGGGCTGGGAACACTGAAGCTTTCTTT.

This chain joins TRBV11-2 and TRBJ2-7; D is possibly TRBD1 (6 bases). CDR1 and CDR2 from the germline V gene are SGHAT and FQNNGV. V lost 1 base and J 4 bases, leaving 11 bases between the germline ends. The length of the CDR3 is 14 residues. The CDR3: CASSLGHRVYEQYF. The CDR3 DNA reads as TGTGCCAGCAGCTTAGGTCACAGGGTGTACGAGCAGTACTTC.

CDR3 loop: CASSDDRVTSYEQYF. In nucleotides, the CDR3 is TGTGCCAGCAGTGATGACAGGGTGACCTCCTACGAGCAGTACTTC. The chain is built from TRBV2 and TRBJ2-7; 7 positions agree with TRBD1. J gave up 0 bases and V 3 bases, and 5 bases lay outside the gene matches. The CDR3 runs 15 residues. Germline lookup yields CDR1 SNHLY and CDR2 FYNNEI. Full variable domain (rest looked up from reference TRBV2 and TRBJ2-7): EPEVTQTPSHQVTQMGQEVILRCVPISNHLYFYWYRQILGQKVEFLVSFYNNEISEKSEIFDDQFSVERPDGSNFTLKIRSTKLEDSAMYFCASSDDRVTSYEQYFGPGTRLTVT.

CDR3 protein: CATNQGYNSPLHF. The CDR3 DNA is TGCGCCACCAACCAGGGATATAATTCACCCCTCCACTTT. The chain is built from TRBV10-2 and TRBJ1-6, with D possibly being TRBD1 (5 bases). The germline CDR1 and CDR2 sequences are WSHSY and SAAADI. V lost 10 bases and J 4 bases, leaving 11 bases between the germline ends. This CDR3 comprises 13 residues.

The chain joins TRBV19 to TRBJ1-5, with D unresolved. Trimming took 1 base from V and 1 from J, leaving 5 bases between them. Germline values: CDR1 LNHDA, CDR2 SQIVND (reference sequence). The CDR3 is 14 residues long. CDR3 sequence (DNA): TGTGCCAGTAGTATAGGTCAGAGCAATCAGCCCCAGCATTTT. It yields the protein CASSIGQSNQPQHF.

This clone was counted a single time. CDR3 residues: CASSVRPWDRVTEAFF. The CDR3 DNA follows: TGTGCCAGCAGTGTCCGCCCTTGGGACAGGGTAACTGAAGCTTTCTTT. The rearrangement uses TRBV6-1 and TRBJ1-1, with 9 bases fitting TRBD1. V gave up 4 bases and J gave up 5 bases; unmatched junction bases: 11. The germline V gene has CDR1 MNHNS and CDR2 SASEGT. This CDR3 contains 16 residues.

This clone appeared once. The chain links TRBV6-6 to TRBJ1-6, with D uncertain. The germline gives CDR1 MNHNY, CDR2 SVGAGI (reference sequence). The ends were cut back, 0 bases at V and 9 bases at J, with 9 bases in the middle. CDR3 length: 14 residues. The CDR3 reads CASSYSGGVSPLHF. DNA for the CDR3: TGTGCCAGCAGTTACTCGGGTGGAGTTTCACCCCTCCACTTT.

This clone has a single count. The chain joins TRBV6-5 to TRBJ2-1; 9 nucleotides line up with TRBD1. Losses at the gene ends were 10 bases for V and 5 bases for J; bases not matched to a gene: 12. The CDR3 consists of 15 residues. Looked up from germline, CDR1 is MNHEY and CDR2 is SVGAGI. The CDR3 region has the DNA TGTGCCACCAAGTTCTTCGGGACAGGGAACAATGAGCAGTTCTTC. Protein product: CATKFFGTGNNEQFF.

The rearrangement joins TRBV2 to TRBJ2-7; perhaps TRBD2 as D (6 bases). Trimming cost V 5 bases and J 2 bases, with 13 bases left between them. This CDR3 region has 14 residues. The germline V gene encodes CDR1 SNHLY and CDR2 FYNNEI. The CDR3 DNA sequence: TGTGCCAGCAGTCGGGGACTGGGGGCCTACGAGCAGTACTTC. Residues: CASSRGLGAYEQYF.

The V call is TRBV7-3, the J call TRBJ2-1, with D tentatively TRBD2 (6 bases). The ends were cut back, 1 base at V and 5 bases at J, with 18 bases in the middle. CDR1 is SGHTA, CDR2 FQGTGA, per germline. The CDR3 is 17 amino acids. This CDR3 reads CASSLMGDLPPDNEQFF. In DNA form, the CDR3 reads TGTGCCAGCAGCTTAATGGGGGACTTACCGCCCGACAATGAGCAGTTCTTC.

This clone was seen a few times. DNA for the CDR3: TGTGCCAGTAGTATTATTCCGGGGATAATCCACGAGCAGTACTTC. Protein: CASSIIPGIIHEQYF. The gene calls are TRBV19 and TRBJ2-7, with D tentatively TRBD2 (5 bases). Germline CDR1 and CDR2: LNHDA and SQIVND (reference sequence). There are 15 residues in the CDR3. Trimming removed 3 bases from V and 5 bases from J, with 17 bases in between.

CDR3 in DNA: TGTGCCAGCTCACCCGGGACTCCAAAAGAGACCCAGTACTTC. Translated: CASSPGTPKETQYF. J is TRBJ2-5 and V is TRBV18; tentative D call: TRBD2 (6 bases). CDR1 KGHSH and CDR2 LQKENI come from the germline V gene. V was trimmed by 3 bases and J by 3 bases, leaving 11 bases between them. The CDR3 has 14 residues.

This chain uses TRBV6-6 with TRBJ2-2, with D hard to call. Per the germline V gene, CDR1 is MNHNY and CDR2 is SVGAGI (reference sequence). Trimming cost V 7 bases and J 6 bases, with 6 bases left between them. This CDR3 region has 11 residues. CDR3 in DNA: TGTGCCAGCACTTTCTCCGGGGAGCTGTTTTTT. Encoded protein: CASTFSGELFF.